The clone carrying this TCR beta chain was detected only a few times. This entry belongs to a study of blood T cell repertoires in COVID-19. About the research overall: T cells, B-cell-depleted T cells, or PBMCs provided the cDNA or gDNA that served as material.

In the authors' methods: From reference gene primer amplification, estimates of nucleated cell counts were derived. Sequencing used immunoSEQ multiplex PCR; TCRdb keeps in-frame clones, though not all of them. The DNA was the basis for D and trimming; V, J and clone size are from that table. The data hold a few hundred thousand clones, with 80% to 90% observed a single time. CDR1 and CDR2 from the germline V gene are SEHNR and FQNEAQ (reference sequence). V shed 5 bases and J shed 4 bases, with 13 bases lying between them. The CDR3 is made up of 14 amino acids. The study drew participants aged about 18 to 89 years from roughly 25 US areas.

The genes are TRBV7-9 and TRBJ2-3; tentative D call: TRBD1 (5 bases). Material: PBMCs or T cells enriched from blood (not recorded which). This TCR was recovered from a man aged 30 to 45 who had recovered from COVID-19. CDR3: CASSHQGKADTQYF. The CDR3 region has the DNA TGTGCCAGCAGCCATCAGGGAAAAGCAGATACGCAGTATTTT.